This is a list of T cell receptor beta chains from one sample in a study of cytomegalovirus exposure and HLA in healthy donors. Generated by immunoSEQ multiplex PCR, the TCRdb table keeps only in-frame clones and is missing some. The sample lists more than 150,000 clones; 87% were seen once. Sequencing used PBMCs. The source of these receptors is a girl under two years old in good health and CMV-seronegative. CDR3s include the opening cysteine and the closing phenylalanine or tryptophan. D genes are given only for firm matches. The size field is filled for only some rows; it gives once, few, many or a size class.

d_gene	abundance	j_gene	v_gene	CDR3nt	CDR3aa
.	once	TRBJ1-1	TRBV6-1	TGTGCCAGCAGTGAAGGGAGGAACCTGAACACTGAAGCTTTCTTT	CASSEGRNLNTEAFF
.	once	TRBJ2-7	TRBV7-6	TGTGCCAGCAGCTTAGTCGGAGGTAGCGAATTTAGCTCCTACGAGCAGTACTTC	CASSLVGGSEFSSYEQYF
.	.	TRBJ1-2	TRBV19	TGTGCCAGTAGTATGACAGCTTATGGCTACACCTTC	CASSMTAYGYTF
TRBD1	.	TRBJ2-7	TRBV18	TGTGCCAGCTCACCTTGGACAGGGAACAACGAGCAGTACTTC	CASSPWTGNNEQYF
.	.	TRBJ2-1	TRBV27	TGTGCCAGCAGTTTAATATCGGACAATGAGCAGTTCTTC	CASSLISDNEQFF
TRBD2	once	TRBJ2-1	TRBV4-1	TGCGCCGGCAGCTCAGCCGGGACTAGTATCATTCATGAGCAGTTCTTC	CAGSSAGTSIIHEQFF
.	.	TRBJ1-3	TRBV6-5	TGTGCCAGCAGCCAGACAGTCTCTGGAAACACCATATATTTT	CASSQTVSGNTIYF
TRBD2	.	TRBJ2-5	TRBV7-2	TGTGCCAGCAGCTCAACCCCCCCACTAGCGGGAAGGGAGACCCAGTACTTC	CASSSTPPLAGRETQYF
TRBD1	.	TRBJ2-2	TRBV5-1	TGCGCCAGCAGCTTGGAAAACAGGGGGAACATAAACACCGGGGAGCTGTTTTTT	CASSLENRGNINTGELFF
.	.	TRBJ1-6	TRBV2	TGTGCCAGCAGTGAAATCGTGAGACTGAGCCGCTCACCCCTCCACTTT	CASSEIVRLSRSPLHF
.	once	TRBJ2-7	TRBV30	TGTGCCTGGAGTGTATCCCCTAGCTCCTACGAGCAGTACTTC	CAWSVSPSSYEQYF
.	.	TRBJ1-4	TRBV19	TGTGCCAGTAGTATGGGTTGGCGGGCCGGGGGAAATGAAAAACTGTTTTTT	CASSMGWRAGGNEKLFF
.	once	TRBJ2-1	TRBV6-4	TGTGCCAGCAGTGCTGAGGGGGGGATGCTCAATGAGCAGTTCTTC	CASSAEGGMLNEQFF
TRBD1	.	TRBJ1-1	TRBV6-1	TGTGCCAGCAGTTTGAGTAGACAGGGGAGTACTGAAGCTTTCTTT	CASSLSRQGSTEAFF
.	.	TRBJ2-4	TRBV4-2	TGTGCCAGCAGCCAAGATCAACGGCCTCGGGACATTCAGTACTTC	CASSQDQRPRDIQYF
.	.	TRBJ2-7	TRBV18	TGTGCCAGCTCCCCCTCCTCCTACGAGCAGTACTTC	CASSPSSYEQYF
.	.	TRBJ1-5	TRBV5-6	TGTGCCAGCAGCTTGGCCGGACATCGATACAATCAGCCCCAGCATTTT	CASSLAGHRYNQPQHF
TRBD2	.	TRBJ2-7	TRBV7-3	TGTGCCAGCAGCTTAAATCGGGAGGGTAGTCGAGGCTCCTACGAGCAGTACTTC	CASSLNREGSRGSYEQYF
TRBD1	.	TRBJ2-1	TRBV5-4	TGTGCCAGCATCTCTCGAGGACAGGGTCGGGGGCATGAGCAGTTCTTC	CASISRGQGRGHEQFF
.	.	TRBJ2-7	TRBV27	TGTGCCAGCAGCGCGAAATGGGTAGCATCCGGGAACGAGCAGTACTTC	CASSAKWVASGNEQYF
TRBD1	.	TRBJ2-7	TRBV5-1	TGCGCCAGCAGCTTGAATTGGGACAGCTCCTACGAGCAGTACTTC	CASSLNWDSSYEQYF
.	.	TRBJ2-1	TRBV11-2	TGTGCCAGCAGCTCCTCGCCAGATTACAATGAGCAGTTCTTC	CASSSSPDYNEQFF
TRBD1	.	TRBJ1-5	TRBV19	TGTGCCAGTAGTATAGGGGGGGACAGAAGCAATCAGCCCCAGCATTTT	CASSIGGDRSNQPQHF
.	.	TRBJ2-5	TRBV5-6	TGTGCCAGCAGCGGAGGGGCTAGAGGTGAGACCCAGTACTTC	CASSGGARGETQYF
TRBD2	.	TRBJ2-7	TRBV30	TGTGCCTGGAGCCGCCGTGGGACTACCCGATACGAGCAGTACTTC	CAWSRRGTTRYEQYF
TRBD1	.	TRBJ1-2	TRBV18	TGTGCCAGCTCCCTCCCGACAGGGGTTAACTATGGCTACACCTTC	CASSLPTGVNYGYTF
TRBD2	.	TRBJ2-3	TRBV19	TGTGCCAGTAGTATCCTTGGACTAGCTCCAGATACGCAGTATTTT	CASSILGLAPDTQYF
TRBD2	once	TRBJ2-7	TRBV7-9	TGTGCCAGCAGCTTGGGACTAGCGGGGGGGCCGTACGAGCAGTACTTC	CASSLGLAGGPYEQYF
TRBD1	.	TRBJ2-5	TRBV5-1	TGCGCCAGCAGCCTTATCACGACAGGGGGGACCCAGTACTTC	CASSLITTGGTQYF